This T cell receptor (beta chain) comes out of a study of sequential checkpoint blockade in melanoma. In the study overall: Patients were randomized 1:1 to nivolumab-then-ipilimumab or ipilimumab-then-nivolumab first-line.

Indicated treatment: randomized to nivolumab then ipilimumab (arm A) or the reverse (arm B). DNA-damaging chemotherapy had not been given to any patient beforehand. The repertoire was sequenced with immunoSEQ multiplex PCR; TCRdb's copy has only in-frame clones and lacks some. The data contain approximately 21,000 clones, more than 75% of them singletons. The V and J ends lost 2 bases and 6 bases respectively, with 15 bases between them. Germline loops: CDR1 SGHRS, CDR2 YFSETQ. The CDR3 totals 15 residues. This chain joins TRBV5-1 and TRBJ1-5; a weak D match, TRBD1 (5 bases). The receptor comes from a human donor with melanoma. The sample in question was CD8+ T cells sorted from blood (inferred from file names), obtained from a patient given nivolumab and ipilimumab in sequence. This CDR3 reads CASSFNGGIGQPQHF. In DNA form, the CDR3 reads TGCGCCAGCAGCTTTAACGGGGGGATCGGTCAGCCCCAGCATTTT.